This entry concerns a single T cell receptor beta chain. Its antigen is still unknown. The study isolated at least 6.5 million PBMCs from each sample. CDR3 length equals 14 residues. Germline assignment: CDR1 SQVTM and CDR2 ANQGSEA. The ends lost 5 bases at V and 0 bases at J; junction bases unmatched: 6. This entry comes from a study of blood T cells in healthy people across ages. Study-wide findings and caveats: Across the age range, TCR beta diversity per million T cells fell in a roughly linear way. It was the long-lived donors that had more naive CD4+ cells and higher diversity than aged donors.

Through a sample-barcoded 5' primer and a J-beta primer mix, a second PCR was run for roughly 7 to 12 cycles. Tagging of each cDNA molecule was performed by a template-switch adaptor with 12 random nucleotides. MiXCR, run by TCRdb on the 5' RACE reads, gives a single entry per CDR3 protein. The profile covers some 1.8 million distinct CDR3 sequences, with around 42% appearing a single time and 23% taken by the ten largest. The clonotype was recovered from a human donor in good health. The chain employs TRBV29-1 and TRBJ1-2, with TRBD1 matching over 7 bases. Sequencing was done on a sample of blood. The CDR3 nucleotides are TGCAGCGTTCAACAGGGGTTAGCTAACTATGGCTACACCTTC. It is translated as CSVQQGLANYGYTF.